This T cell receptor (beta chain) came from a study of blood T cell repertoires in COVID-19 (dated by TCRdb to 2020 to 2022). Regarding the study in general: Samples covering the acute and convalescent phases of COVID-19 were provided by collaborators in the United States, Italy and Spain. Nearly every sample came with metadata listing a de-identified subject ID, COVID-19 status, age in years and sex. The prospective study material was composed of cDNA or gDNA derived from T cells, B-cell-depleted T cells, or PBMCs. The repertoires were made available in a free public database intended to serve as a resource for research on the immune response to SARS-CoV-2. Deeply sampled blood TCRbeta repertoires from subjects exposed to, actively infected with, or recovered from COVID-19 were included in the dataset. Where HLA class I and class II types were available, the types were taken from metadata supplied by the sample provider, not from assay-based typing. Samples were obtained from the ongoing ImmuneRACE study (first 160 participants) and from over a thousand subjects provided by 6 global collaborators.

TCRbeta CDR3 regions were amplified from genomic DNA by means of the immunoSEQ Assay, a bias-controlled multiplex PCR. In the paper's pipeline: Nucleated cell counts per sample were estimated from amplification of reference gene primers within the assay. To quantify the absolute abundance of each unique TCRbeta CDR3 rearrangement, sequence reads were collapsed and filtered. Productive Simpson clonality was computed per sample as the square root of Simpson's diversity index over productive rearrangements. TCRdb's version of the immuneACCESS table is confined to in-frame rearrangements and falls short of the full clone set. An unresolved V gene accounts for under half of the shortfall where checked; the remainder is of unknown origin. That table gives V, J and clone size, and the DNA gave D and trimming. The sample table shows around 90,000 clones, and 80% are seen once. The ten largest clones add up to under 20% of the sample.

The full study reports these points: How much clinical and demographic metadata was included differed by source and by participant, and the metadata was provided uncurated.

As concerns this clone: No cognate antigen has been identified for it. Within one base of it there is no much larger clone, and no base qualities were kept.

Collaborating institutions collected whole blood in K2EDTA tubes following their own protocols. For TCRbeta analysis, collaborators shipped samples as frozen whole blood, isolated PBMCs, or DNA extracted from either of those sample types. The source material was peripheral blood. This sequence was found in a human donor in a cohort sampled during active COVID-19.

The CDR3 protein: CASSGVSGGVKNIQYF. The DNA sequence is given as TGCGCCAGCAGCGGAGTTAGCGGAGGGGTTAAAAACATTCAGTACTTC. The chain uses TRBV5-1 and TRBJ2-4, with a weak D call of TRBD2 (6 bases match). Counted from cysteine to phenylalanine, this CDR3 has 16 amino acids. The DNA shown is the 48-base CDR3, in frame from base 1. CDR1 and CDR2 were assigned from the germline V gene as SGHRS and YFSETQ. V is pared back by 4 bases and J by 4 bases, with 18 bases lying between the germline termini.